This passage covers 24 T cell receptor beta chains from one sample sequenced in a study of vaccination effects on CD4 cells after COVID-19. Only in-frame clones appear in the TCRdb table, and some are missing; sequencing was by immunoSEQ multiplex PCR. The sample has around 49,000 clones, approximately 77% seen once. These receptors' targets are unknown. ViraFEST assay sequencing came after antigen-specific CD4+ T cells were expanded with viral peptide pools. When around ten days of culture had elapsed, CD4+ T cells were isolated. Sometime from March through December 2020, the person acquired a SARS-CoV-2 infection that PCR confirmed. The sample consisted of CD4+ T cells from PBMCs cultured with a peptide pool, taken before COVID-19 vaccination. The receptor source for this set is a human donor who had a prior SARS-CoV-2 infection.

This chain connects TRBV2 to TRBJ2-1, with 8 bases aligning to TRBD1. Trimming removed 6 bases from V and 15 bases from J; junction bases left unmatched: 10. Germline V gene data show CDR1 as SNHLY and CDR2 as FYNNEI. CDR3 length equals 12 residues. The CDR3 coding sequence is TGTGCCAGCAGGGAATACCGGGACAGGAGGTTCTTC. It yields the protein CASREYRDRRFF.

The genes are TRBV3-1 (or the pseudogene TRBV3-2) and TRBJ2-5; maybe TRBD2 (6 bases). Trimming took off 1 base at V and 1 base at J, with 7 bases between the two ends. CDR1 and CDR2 from the germline V gene are LGHDT and YNNKEL (reference sequence). The CDR3 has 14 residues. The CDR3 DNA reads as TGTGCCAGCAGCCAAGGGAGGGCCCAAGAGACCCAGTACTTC. Protein product: CASSQGRAQETQYF.

The J gene is TRBJ2-1, the V gene TRBV14; 7 nucleotides line up with TRBD1. With V trimmed by 3 bases and J by 5 bases, 10 bases remained unmatched. The germline V gene has CDR1 SGHDN and CDR2 FVKESK. CDR3 length: 16 amino acids. The CDR3 nucleotides are TGTGCCAGCAGCCATCACCGGGACAGAGTGAACAATGAGCAGTTCTTC. This sequence encodes CASSHHRDRVNNEQFF.

This clone has more than one count but fewer than ten. This specimen includes other DNA sequences encoding the same CDR3. The chain couples TRBV18 to TRBJ2-7, with TRBD2 identical over 7 bases. Losses at the gene ends were 2 bases for V and 0 bases for J; bases not matched to a gene: 1. This CDR3 spans 14 amino acids. From germline, CDR1 is KGHSH and CDR2 LQKENI. The CDR3 is CASSPGLVSYEQYF. CDR3 in DNA: TGTGCCAGCTCACCAGGACTAGTCTCCTACGAGCAGTACTTC.

The gene calls are TRBV18 and TRBJ2-2; D is uncertain. CDR1 and CDR2 from the germline V gene are KGHSH and LQKENI. CDR3 size: 15 residues. Between the trimmed V and J ends, which lost 0 bases and 2 bases, there was a span of 7 bases. The CDR3 DNA follows: TGTGCCAGCTCACCACCGAACGGCAACACCGGGGAGCTGTTTTTT. Translated: CASSPPNGNTGELFF.

This clone was detected only a few times. V usage is TRBV19 and J usage is TRBJ1-5; D is uncertain. The CDR3 totals 14 residues. Germline-derived CDR1 and CDR2 are LNHDA and SQIVND (reference sequence). V lost 7 bases and J 2 bases, leaving 12 bases between the germline ends. The CDR3 region is CASTGHGGNQPQHF. The CDR3 nucleotides read TGTGCCAGTACAGGCCACGGGGGCAATCAGCCCCAGCATTTT.

This clone turned up a few times. V usage is TRBV30 and J usage is TRBJ1-2, with a possible D match to TRBD1 (5 bases). The CDR3 contains 14 residues. Germline-derived CDR1 and CDR2 are GTSNPN and SVGIG (reference sequence). V lost 2 bases to trimming and J lost 4 bases, with 14 bases between them. CDR3: CAWSRLGLGYGYTF. DNA of the CDR3: TGTGCCTGGAGTCGCTTGGGGCTGGGCTATGGCTACACCTTC.

This clone was recorded a few times. The J gene is TRBJ1-5, the V gene TRBV3-1 (or the pseudogene TRBV3-2), with a tentative D call TRBD1 (5 bases). CDR3 length: 15 amino acids. Germline CDR1 is LGHDT and CDR2 is YNNKEL (reference sequence). Trimming took 4 bases from V and 7 from J, leaving 17 bases between them. CDR3 nucleotides: TGTGCCAGCAGCCCCTCTCCGTTCGGGGACCAGCCCCAGCATTTT. This codes for CASSPSPFGDQPQHF.

The V and J genes are TRBV11-1 and TRBJ2-5, with D unclear. Germline V CDR1 and CDR2: SGHAT, FQDESV (reference sequence). V lost 4 bases and J 4 bases, leaving 7 bases between the germline ends. The CDR3 is made up of 12 amino acids. CDR3 residues: CASSSAGETQYF. The CDR3, as DNA: TGTGCCAGCAGCTCCGCCGGAGAGACCCAGTACTTC.

The CDR3 sequence is CASQRWSDNSYNEQFF. CDR3 nucleotide sequence: TGTGCCAGCCAACGGTGGAGCGATAACTCCTACAATGAGCAGTTCTTC. This chain joins TRBV4-2 and TRBJ2-1; D unclear. Per germline, CDR1 LGHNA and CDR2 YNFKEQ. The CDR3 runs to 16 residues. V lost 8 bases and J 0 bases, leaving 17 bases between the germline ends.

This clone came up once. The V call is TRBV5-1, the J call TRBJ2-2; 8 positions agree with TRBD1. This CDR3 is built from 15 residues. Germline CDR1 SGHRS, CDR2 YFSETQ. With V trimmed by 4 bases and J by 1 base, 3 bases remained unmatched. For the CDR3, the DNA is TGCGCCAGCAGCCTAGGACAGGGGAACACCGGGGAGCTGTTTTTT. The encoded protein is CASSLGQGNTGELFF.

The chain joins TRBV3-1 (or the pseudogene TRBV3-2) to TRBJ1-2; 9 bases are a match to TRBD1. There are 14 residues in the CDR3. Germline CDR1 is LGHDT and CDR2 is YNNKEL (reference sequence). The J segment lost 8 bases and the V segment lost 4 bases, leaving 8 bases of the junction unmatched. The CDR3 loop is CASSRMGQGGGYTF. In DNA, the CDR3 is TGTGCCAGCAGCCGGATGGGACAGGGAGGGGGCTACACCTTC.

This clone was seen just once. The gene calls are TRBV2 and TRBJ1-2; a possible D gene is TRBD1 (6 bases). The CDR3 has 13 amino acids. Per the germline V gene, CDR1 is SNHLY and CDR2 is FYNNEI. V was pared by 7 bases and J by 2 bases, with 11 bases between. CDR3 DNA sequence: TGTGCCAGCAATCTCGACAGGAACTATGGCTACACCTTC. Protein sequence: CASNLDRNYGYTF.

The genes are TRBV5-1 and TRBJ1-1; no definite D call. V was shortened by 0 bases and J by 3 bases, with 12 bases between the two germline ends. In germline, CDR1 is SGHRS, CDR2 YFSETQ. CDR3 size: 15 residues. CDR3 DNA sequence: TGCGCCAGCAGCTTGGTATTTCTCGGGGACACTGAAGCTTTCTTT. It yields the protein CASSLVFLGDTEAFF.

In DNA form, the CDR3 reads TGTGCCAGACCAACAGGGGGCCGGCAGTACTTC. It yields the protein CARPTGGRQYF. The rearrangement uses TRBV9 and TRBJ2-7; 9 bases line up with TRBD1. The CDR3 totals 11 residues. V trimming: 8 bases; J trimming: 9 bases; junction bases outside the gene matches: 6. Per the germline V gene, CDR1 is SGDLS and CDR2 is YYNGEE.

V gene TRBV3-1 (or the pseudogene TRBV3-2) combines with J gene TRBJ1-4, with D possibly being TRBD1 (6 bases). The V end lost 4 bases, the J end lost 3 bases, and 12 bases lay between the germline ends. The CDR3 contains 15 residues. CDR1 LGHDT and CDR2 YNNKEL come from the germline V gene (reference sequence). CDR3 bases: TGTGCCAGCAGCCTCCTTGGACAGTCTAATGAAAAACTGTTTTTT. Translated: CASSLLGQSNEKLFF.

This clone was recorded only once. The V and J genes are TRBV5-1 and TRBJ2-5, with 9 bases lining up with TRBD2. The CDR3 runs 18 residues. The trim removed 4 bases at V and 2 bases at J, leaving 15 bases unmatched. Germline-derived CDR1 and CDR2 are SGHRS and YFSETQ. The CDR3 DNA reads as TGCGCCAGCAGCCGGGCCGGGACTAGCCTCAGTCTGCAAGAGACCCAGTACTTC. Translation: CASSRAGTSLSLQETQYF. Supplemented by reference TRBV5-1 and TRBJ2-5, the full variable domain reads KAGVTQTPRYLIKTRGQQVTLSCSPISGHRSVSWYQQTPGQGLQFLFEYFSETQRNKGNFPGRFSGRQFSNSRSEMNVSTLELGDSALYLCASSRAGTSLSLQETQYFGPGTRLLVL.

The gene calls are TRBV6-5 and TRBJ2-3, with 10 bases that match TRBD2. CDR3 length: 14 amino acids. From germline, CDR1 is MNHEY and CDR2 SVGAGI. J gave up 0 bases and V 8 bases, and 2 bases lay outside the gene matches. CDR3 loop: CASQLAGSTDTQYF. The CDR3, as DNA: TGTGCCAGCCAACTAGCGGGGAGCACAGATACGCAGTATTTT.

The chain uses TRBV30 and TRBJ1-4; possibly TRBD1 for D (6 bases). CDR3 length equals 15 residues. The V gene lost 2 bases and the J gene lost 4 bases, with 14 bases spanning the gap. Germline loops: CDR1 GTSNPN, CDR2 SVGIG (reference sequence). CDR3 in amino acids: CAWSSLDRFNEKLFF. CDR3 sequence (DNA): TGTGCCTGGAGTTCCCTCGACAGGTTTAATGAAAAACTGTTTTTT. Together with reference TRBV30 and TRBJ1-4, the CDR3 gives the full variable domain: SQTIHQWPATLVQPVGSPLSLECTVEGTSNPNLYWYRQAAGRGLQLLFYSVGIGQISSEVPQNLSASRPQDRQFILSSKKLLLSDSGFYLCAWSSLDRFNEKLFFGSGTQLSVL.

This clone was seen a few times. The genes are TRBV29-1 and TRBJ1-3, with D unresolved. Between the trimmed V and J ends, which lost 4 bases and 4 bases, there was a span of 14 bases. The CDR3 is 14 amino acids. The germline gives CDR1 SQVTM, CDR2 ANQGSEA. The CDR3 here is CSVGETGPGNTIYF. The CDR3 nucleotides are TGCAGCGTTGGGGAGACCGGGCCCGGAAACACCATATATTTT. The full variable domain, rest sourced from reference TRBV29-1 and TRBJ1-3, is SAVISQKPSRDICQRGTSLTIQCQVDSQVTMMFWYRQQPGQSLTLIATANQGSEATYESGFVIDKFPISRPNLTFSTLTVSNMSPEDSSIYLCSVGETGPGNTIYFGEGSWLTVV.

In this sample, this clone turned up a few times. This chain uses TRBV5-6 with TRBJ1-1, with 8 positions matching TRBD1. Germline assignment: CDR1 SGHDT and CDR2 YYEEEE. Germline trimming cut 4 bases from V and 4 bases from J; bases unmatched to any gene: 9. The CDR3 runs to 15 residues. This chain's CDR3 is CASSPLGTGRTEAFF. CDR3 nucleotide sequence: TGTGCCAGCAGCCCCCTGGGGACAGGCCGCACTGAAGCTTTCTTT.

The V and J genes are TRBV4-1 and TRBJ2-7; 11 nucleotides agree with TRBD2. Losses at the gene ends were 6 bases for V and 5 bases for J; bases not matched to a gene: 15. The CDR3 has 17 amino acids. Germline V CDR1 and CDR2: MGHRA, YSYEKL. The CDR3 DNA reads TGCGCCAGCAGTCTAGCGGGAGGCGTTAGGCTATCCGACGAGCAGTACTTC. This encodes CASSLAGGVRLSDEQYF.

The V and J genes are TRBV7-6 and TRBJ1-5; D is uncertain. In germline, CDR1 is SGHVS, CDR2 FNYEAQ. The CDR3 has 15 amino acids. With 1 base removed from V and 7 bases from J, the gap between germline ends came to 14 bases. The CDR3, as DNA: TGTGCCAGCAGCTTAGAGCTTGGGGTACACCAGCCCCAGCATTTT. Its translation is CASSLELGVHQPQHF.

The rearrangement links TRBV5-1 to TRBJ2-5; no definite D call. The CDR3 is 16 residues long. Looked up from germline, CDR1 is SGHRS and CDR2 is YFSETQ. V was trimmed by 0 bases and J by 5 bases, leaving 17 bases between them. This chain's CDR3 is CASSLDRRQLPETQYF. For the CDR3, the DNA is TGCGCCAGCAGCTTGGATCGCAGGCAACTACCGGAGACCCAGTACTTC.